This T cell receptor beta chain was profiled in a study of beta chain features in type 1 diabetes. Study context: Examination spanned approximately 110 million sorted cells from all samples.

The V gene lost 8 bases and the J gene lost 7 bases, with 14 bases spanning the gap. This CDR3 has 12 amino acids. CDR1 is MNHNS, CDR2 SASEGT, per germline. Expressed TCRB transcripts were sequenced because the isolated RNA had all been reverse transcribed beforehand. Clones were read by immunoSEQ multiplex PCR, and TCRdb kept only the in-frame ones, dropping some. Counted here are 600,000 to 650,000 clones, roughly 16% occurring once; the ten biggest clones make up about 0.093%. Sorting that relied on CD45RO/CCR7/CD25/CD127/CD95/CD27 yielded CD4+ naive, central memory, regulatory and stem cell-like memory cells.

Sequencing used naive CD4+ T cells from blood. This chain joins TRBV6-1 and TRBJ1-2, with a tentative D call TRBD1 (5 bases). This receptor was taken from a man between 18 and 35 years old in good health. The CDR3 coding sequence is TGTGCCAGCTTGATCGGGACCTCTGGCTACACCTTC. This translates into CASLIGTSGYTF.